This TCR beta chain was sequenced during a study of monozygotic twins with inflammatory bowel disease. Using the 5' RACE reads, TCRdb records one entry per CDR3 protein without DNA. The table for this sample gives 400,000 to 500,000 distinct CDR3 sequences. CDR3 length equals 14 residues. Germline lookup yields CDR1 DFQATT and CDR2 SNEGSKA (reference sequence). The sample consisted of blood. The sequence was obtained from a human donor with ulcerative colitis or Crohn's disease, or a healthy co-twin of an affected twin (not recorded which). The J gene is TRBJ2-1, the V gene TRBV20-1; TCRdb's assignment of TRBD1 cannot be checked, as there is no DNA. CDR3 loop: CSARGGSSYNEQFF.